This T cell receptor beta chain was observed in a study of cytomegalovirus exposure and HLA in healthy donors. PCR involved 60 Vbeta and 13 Jbeta primers. Authors' analysis steps: Later, an analysis found 80 million or so unique TCR beta chains, and around 12 million of these were shared. Measured with immunoSEQ multiplex PCR; TCRdb has only the in-frame clones, and not every one. The V and J calls and clone size were taken over from that table, and D and trimming were inferred from the DNA. The profile shows tens of thousands of clones, 82% of them singletons. About this clone itself: Its matching antigen is unknown.

Study-wide results and caveats: Most of the CMV-associated TCR beta chains (in a later analysis) appeared to be HLA-restricted. In vitro, three CMV-associated chains proved specific for CMV antigens.

The specimen was PBMCs. The sequence derives from a woman aged 18-29 years in good health and CMV-seronegative.

This CDR3 reads CAWEQGAETEAFF. The CDR3 bases are TGTGCCTGGGAACAGGGGGCAGAGACTGAAGCTTTCTTT. V and J are TRBV30 and TRBJ1-1; 9 nucleotides match TRBD1. After removal of 5 bases from V and 5 bases from J, the junction contained 6 bases not matched to a gene. CDR3 length: 13 residues. The V gene's germline CDR1 is GTSNPN and CDR2 SVGIG (reference sequence).